The clone carrying this T cell receptor (beta chain) was detected ten times or more. Antigen unknown. The entry originates in a study of breast tumors, draining lymph nodes, adjacent tissues. General observations from the study: The lymph node origin of tumor T cells was framed as consistent with a hypothesis, not demonstrated. The data were judged consistent with most tumor T cells coming from lymph node and expanding in tumor. Luminal-like breast cancer showed significantly greater tumor-nontumor repertoire similarity than basal-like breast cancer did. Tumors had less TCR diversity than lymph nodes, more than nontumor tissue.

TCRdb recomputed calls from the multiplex PCR reads with MiXCR, one row per CDR3 protein. The repertoire holds some 130,000 distinct CDR3 sequences, with about 20% as singletons. Samples came from axillary lymph nodes draining the breast cancer. In germline, CDR1 is DFQATT, CDR2 SNEGSKA (reference sequence). V was trimmed by 1 base and J by 5 bases, leaving 18 bases between them. This CDR3 has 15 residues. The sequenced sample consisted of axillary lymph node tissue. The chain combines TRBV20-1 with TRBJ2-7; D perhaps matches TRBD1 (6 bases). The sequence came from a female donor with breast cancer. Some clones in this sample may be carry-over from other donors' samples. The CDR3 nucleotides are TGCAGTGCTAGAGGCCTCGGGCGGAACAGGGACGAGCAGTACTTC. It encodes CSARGLGRNRDEQYF.